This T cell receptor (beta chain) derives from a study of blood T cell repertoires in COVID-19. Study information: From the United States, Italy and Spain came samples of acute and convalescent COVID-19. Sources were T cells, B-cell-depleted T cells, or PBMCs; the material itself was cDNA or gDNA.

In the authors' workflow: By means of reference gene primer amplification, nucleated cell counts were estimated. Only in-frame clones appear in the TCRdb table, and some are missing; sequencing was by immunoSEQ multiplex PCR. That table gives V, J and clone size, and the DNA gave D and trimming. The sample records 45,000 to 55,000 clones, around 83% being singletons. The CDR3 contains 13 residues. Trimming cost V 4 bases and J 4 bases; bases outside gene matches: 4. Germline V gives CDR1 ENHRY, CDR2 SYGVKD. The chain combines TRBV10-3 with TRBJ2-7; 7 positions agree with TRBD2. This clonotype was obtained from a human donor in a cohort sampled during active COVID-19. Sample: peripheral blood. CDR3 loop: CAISGFSGYEQYF. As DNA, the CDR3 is TGTGCCATCAGTGGATTTAGCGGGTACGAGCAGTACTTC.